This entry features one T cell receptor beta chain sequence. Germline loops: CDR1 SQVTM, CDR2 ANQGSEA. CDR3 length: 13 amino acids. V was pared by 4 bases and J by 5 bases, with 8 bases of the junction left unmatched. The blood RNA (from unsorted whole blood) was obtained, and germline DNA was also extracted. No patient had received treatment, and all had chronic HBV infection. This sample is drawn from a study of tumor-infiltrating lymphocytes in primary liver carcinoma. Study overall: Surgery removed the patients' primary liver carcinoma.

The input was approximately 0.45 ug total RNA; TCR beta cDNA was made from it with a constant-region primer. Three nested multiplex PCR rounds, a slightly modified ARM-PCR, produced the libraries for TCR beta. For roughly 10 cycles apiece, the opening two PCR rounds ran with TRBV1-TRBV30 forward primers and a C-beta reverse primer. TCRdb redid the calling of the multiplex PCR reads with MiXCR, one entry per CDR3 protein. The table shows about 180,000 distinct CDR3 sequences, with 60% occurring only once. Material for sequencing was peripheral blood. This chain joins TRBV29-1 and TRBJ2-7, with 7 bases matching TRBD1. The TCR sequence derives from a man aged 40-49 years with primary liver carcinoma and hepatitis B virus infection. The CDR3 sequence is CSVAPTGLHEQYF. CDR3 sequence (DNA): TGCAGCGTTGCCCCGACAGGGCTCCACGAGCAGTACTTC.